This T cell receptor beta chain was sequenced during a study of cytomegalovirus exposure and HLA in healthy donors. Study-level findings and limits: Researchers reported in a later analysis that common viral pathogens appeared linked to several top clusters. About 90% or about 30% of the time was how often most TCR beta V segments were productive, according to an earlier analysis. The likely origin of a cluster of highly shared sequence variants was a sequencing artifact. It was reported in a later analysis that an Asian-associated ancestry cluster showed fewer N-insertions than the approximately 670-donor mean.

PCR used 60 Vbeta primers and 13 Jbeta primers. This table comes from immunoSEQ multiplex PCR, and its TCRdb copy is limited to in-frame clones, with some not included. The data hold about 150,000 clones, with 82% observed a single time. The CDR3 is 16 residues long. Germline V CDR1 and CDR2: WSHSY, SAAADI. About this clone itself: As yet, its antigen is unknown.

The TCR originated in a woman between 45 and 65 years old in good health and CMV-seropositive. The V call is TRBV10-2, the J call TRBJ2-5, with TRBD1 identical over 9 bases. The DNA end lines up better with TRBJ2-7; the J call may be wrong. The sequencing input was PBMCs. CDR3 amino acids: CASSDFGGQGEDEQYF. The CDR3, as DNA: TGCGCCAGCAGTGATTTTGGGGGACAGGGAGAAGACGAGCAGTACTTC.